This T cell receptor beta chain comes out of a study of T cells in localized non-small cell lung cancer. Findings and limits, study-wide: A denser population of T cells in blood accompanied longer overall survival. Clonality of T cells reached its maximum in uninvolved adjacent lung, surpassing tumor.

Comment on this clone: As yet, its antigen is unknown.

V gave up 5 bases and J gave up 0 bases, with 11 bases separating them. Germline V lookup: CDR1 SGHRS, CDR2 YFSETQ. CDR3 length: 14 amino acids. Sequenced by immunoSEQ multiplex PCR; TCRdb stores in-frame clones only, minus some. Of about 77,000 clones listed, 88% are singletons. The chain is built from TRBV5-1 and TRBJ1-1; no clear D. The source material was peripheral blood, sampled before any cancer treatment. This TCR was sampled from a woman aged 35 to 75 with stage I squamous cell lung carcinoma. CDR3 in DNA: TGCGCCAGCAGGATCACGGGGATGAACACTGAAGCTTTCTTT. Translated, it gives CASRITGMNTEAFF. Filled out from reference TRBV5-1 and TRBJ1-1, the complete variable domain reads KAGVTQTPRYLIKTRGQQVTLSCSPISGHRSVSWYQQTPGQGLQFLFEYFSETQRNKGNFPGRFSGRQFSNSRSEMNVSTLELGDSALYLCASRITGMNTEAFFGQGTRLTVV.